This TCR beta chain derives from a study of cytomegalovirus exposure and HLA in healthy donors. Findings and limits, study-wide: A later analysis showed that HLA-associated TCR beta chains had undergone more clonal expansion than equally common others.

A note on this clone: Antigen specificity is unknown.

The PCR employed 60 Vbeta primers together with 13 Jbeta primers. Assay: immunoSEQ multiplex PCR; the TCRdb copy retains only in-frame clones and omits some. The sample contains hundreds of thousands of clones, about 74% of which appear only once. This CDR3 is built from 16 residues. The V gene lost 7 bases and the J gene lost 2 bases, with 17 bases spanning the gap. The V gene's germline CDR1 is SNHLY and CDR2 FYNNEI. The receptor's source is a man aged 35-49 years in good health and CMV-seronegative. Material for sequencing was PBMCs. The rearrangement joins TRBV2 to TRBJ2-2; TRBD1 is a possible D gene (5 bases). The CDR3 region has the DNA TGTGCCAGCACCTGGGGCAGGGTCATAAACACCGGGGAGCTGTTTTTT. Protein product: CASTWGRVINTGELFF.